A selection of T cell receptor beta chains follows, all from one sample in a study of T cell responses to AZD1222 COVID-19 vaccine. Here immunoSEQ multiplex PCR was the method, and the copy in TCRdb shows in-frame clones only, minus some. The sample shows roughly 150,000 clones, around 88% of them seen only once. The sample here was peripheral blood, taken on day 0 of MenACWY control vaccination. These receptors were obtained from an adult in good health. CDR3s include the opening cysteine and the closing phenylalanine or tryptophan. Fields, in order: V gene, D gene, CDR3 length, clone size, J gene, CDR3 DNA, CDR3 protein. D genes are given only for firm matches. Size tells how often a clone was seen (once, few, many) or the class of an expanded clone, and some rows leave it out.

TRBV30	NA	13	NA	TRBJ1-2	TGTGCCTGGAGTCCATCCACGATCTATGGCTACACCTTC	CAWSPSTIYGYTF
TRBV7-6	NA	14	once	TRBJ2-2	TGTGCCAGCAACTTGGGGGTAAACACCGGGGAGCTGTTTTTT	CASNLGVNTGELFF
TRBV7-3	NA	15	once	TRBJ2-1	TGTGCCAGCAGCTTAGTTTCTGGTGGCTACAATGAGCAGTTCTTC	CASSLVSGGYNEQFF
TRBV9	TRBD2	15	NA	TRBJ2-5	TGTGCCAGCAGCGTAGGACTAGCGGTACAAGAGACCCAGTACTTC	CASSVGLAVQETQYF
TRBV25-1	NA	13	NA	TRBJ1-2	TGTGCCAGCACCTCGGCTGTAAACTATGGCTACACCTTC	CASTSAVNYGYTF
TRBV7-9	NA	18	NA	TRBJ1-6	TGTGCCAGCAGCTTAGTGGACAAGGGAATGGGCCCCAATTCACCCCTCCACTTT	CASSLVDKGMGPNSPLHF
TRBV7-9	TRBD1	15	NA	TRBJ1-4	TGTGCCAGCAGCCAAACAGGGGGCGCAAGTGAAAAACTGTTTTTT	CASSQTGGASEKLFF
TRBV28	NA	13	NA	TRBJ1-1	TGTGCCAGCAGTTTGGGCGGAAGCACTGAAGCTTTCTTT	CASSLGGSTEAFF
TRBV7-9	NA	14	NA	TRBJ2-5	TGTGCCAGCAGCTCTGACAGGTTACAAGAGACCCAGTACTTC	CASSSDRLQETQYF
TRBV11-3	TRBD1	15	NA	TRBJ2-7	TGTGCCAGCAGCTTCAGACAGGGGACGTCCTACGAGCAGTACTTC	CASSFRQGTSYEQYF
TRBV25-1	NA	13	NA	TRBJ1-1	TGTGCCAGCGTTCATCCGCCGAACACTGAAGCTTTCTTT	CASVHPPNTEAFF
TRBV5-6	NA	13	NA	TRBJ1-1	TGTGCCAGCAGCTGGGGCCGGTCCGGGGTCGCTTTCTTT	CASSWGRSGVAFF
TRBV19	NA	15	once	TRBJ2-5	TGTGCCAGTAGTGACCCCGGGACAACTCAAGAGACCCAGTACTTC	CASSDPGTTQETQYF
TRBV7-2	NA	15	NA	TRBJ1-6	TGTGCCAGCAGCTTAGTCCCGGGGAGCAATTCACCCCTCCACTTT	CASSLVPGSNSPLHF
TRBV24-1	NA	16	NA	TRBJ2-2	TGTGCCACCAGGGAGACAGGCCACAAGAACACCGGGGAGCTGTTTTTT	CATRETGHKNTGELFF
TRBV4-3	NA	15	NA	TRBJ2-1	TGCGCCAGCAGCCAAGATGGGAACCGCTACAATGAGCAGTTCTTC	CASSQDGNRYNEQFF
TRBV2	NA	13	few	TRBJ2-7	TGTGCCAGCAGTGGAGGTATACCCCGCGAGCAGTACTTC	CASSGGIPREQYF
TRBV9	NA	15	NA	TRBJ2-1	TGTGCCAGCAACCTTCAGGGGACTCGGTCGAATGAGCAGTTCTTC	CASNLQGTRSNEQFF
TRBV30	NA	15	NA	TRBJ1-2	TGTGCCTGGAGTGTATTGCGGGGACCAACCTATGGCTACACCTTC	CAWSVLRGPTYGYTF
TRBV5-6	NA	16	NA	TRBJ2-1	TGTGCCAGCACCCCCCATCCTAGCGACCCTCGGAATGAGCAGTTCTTC	CASTPHPSDPRNEQFF
TRBV7-2	TRBD1	16	NA	TRBJ1-1	TGTGCCAGCAGCTCACCGAGGGACAGGGGGATAGCTGAAGCTTTCTTT	CASSSPRDRGIAEAFF
TRBV15	NA	15	few	TRBJ1-2	TGTGCCACCAGCGGTCCCTTGACAGGAAACTATGGCTACACCTTC	CATSGPLTGNYGYTF
TRBV7-3	TRBD2	15	NA	TRBJ2-5	TGTGCCAGCAGCTTATTAGCGGGAGTATCCAAGACCCAGTACTTC	CASSLLAGVSKTQYF
TRBV6-1	TRBD2	15	NA	TRBJ2-7	TGTGCCAGCAGTGAGGGGACTAGCGGATACTACGAGCAGTACTTC	CASSEGTSGYYEQYF
TRBV20-1	TRBD2	11	NA	TRBJ2-7	TGCAGTGCTACAGTCGGGGGGGAGCAGTACTTC	CSATVGGEQYF
TRBV2	NA	13	NA	TRBJ2-7	TGTGCCGGAGCCCGGGGACCGTCCTACGAGCAGTACTTC	CAGARGPSYEQYF
TRBV9	NA	15	NA	TRBJ1-2	TGTGCCAGCAGCGTAGCACCAGGGGCTAACTATGGCTACACCTTC	CASSVAPGANYGYTF
TRBV20-1	NA	11	NA	TRBJ2-4	TGCAGTGCGATCAGCAAAAACATTCAGTACTTC	CSAISKNIQYF
TRBV25-1	NA	14	NA	TRBJ2-7	TGTGCCAGCAGTGAAGGTGGCACCTCCTACGAGCAGTACTTC	CASSEGGTSYEQYF
TRBV25-1	NA	14	NA	TRBJ1-2	TGTGCCAGCAGTGAATTCTGGGAGAACTATGGCTACACCTTC	CASSEFWENYGYTF
TRBV18	TRBD2	17	NA	TRBJ2-1	TGTGCCAGCTCACCAAGACAGGGGACGACTAGCGGGGATGAGCAGTTCTTC	CASSPRQGTTSGDEQFF
TRBV12-5	TRBD1	14	NA	TRBJ1-1	TGTGCTAGTGGTTTCGGACAGGGGGCGACTGAAGCTTTCTTT	CASGFGQGATEAFF
TRBV29-1	NA	13	NA	TRBJ1-4	TGCAGCGTTACGTCCGCAACTAATGAAAAACTGTTTTTT	CSVTSATNEKLFF
TRBV11-3	NA	15	NA	TRBJ2-3	TGTGCCAGCAGCTGGAGAGGGAGTGGCACAGATACGCAGTATTTT	CASSWRGSGTDTQYF
TRBV19	NA	16	NA	TRBJ2-1	TGTGCCAGTAGTATAGAAGGACGAATATTTAACAATGAGCAGTTCTTC	CASSIEGRIFNNEQFF
TRBV7-9	TRBD1	13	NA	TRBJ1-5	TGTGCCACAAGCGGGACAGAGAATCAGCCCCAGCATTTT	CATSGTENQPQHF
TRBV3-1/TRBV3-2	NA	17	once	TRBJ1-1	TGTGCCAGCAGCCACACCGGGGCAGGGTCAGCGAACACTGAAGCTTTCTTT	CASSHTGAGSANTEAFF
TRBV19	NA	13	NA	TRBJ1-1	TGTGCCAGTAGTAGTGGGCGGAACACTGAAGCTTTCTTT	CASSSGRNTEAFF
TRBV2	TRBD2	17	once	TRBJ2-2	TGTGCCAGCAGTGAAGAATGGCTAGCGGGAGGGGCCGGGGAGCTGTTTTTT	CASSEEWLAGGAGELFF
TRBV29-1	NA	18	NA	TRBJ2-4	TGCAGCGTTGAAGTTCGGGACGGGCCCGATCTAGCCAAAAACATTCAGTACTTC	CSVEVRDGPDLAKNIQYF
TRBV18	NA	16	NA	TRBJ2-7	TGTGCCAGCTCACCCCTAGGTGACACGAGCTCCTACGAGCAGTACTTC	CASSPLGDTSSYEQYF
TRBV27	NA	13	NA	TRBJ2-7	TGTGCCAGCAGTTTATCTACAGGCTACGAGCAGTACTTC	CASSLSTGYEQYF
TRBV5-1	NA	13	NA	TRBJ2-3	TGCGCCAGCAGCTTCAGAGGCACAGATACGCAGTATTTT	CASSFRGTDTQYF
TRBV4-3	NA	13	once	TRBJ1-2	TGCGCCAGCAGCCAAGTAGGTGTCGATGGCTACACCTTC	CASSQVGVDGYTF
TRBV19	TRBD1	14	NA	TRBJ1-2	TGTGCCAGTAGTCTCGGACAGGGGGCGGAAGGCTACACCTTC	CASSLGQGAEGYTF
TRBV7-9	TRBD2	16	NA	TRBJ2-2	TGTGCCAGCACGGGACTAGCGGGAGTGGGGACCGGGGAGCTGTTTTTT	CASTGLAGVGTGELFF
TRBV5-1	NA	13	NA	TRBJ2-2	TGCGCCAGCAGCCTACAGAACACCGGGGAGCTGTTTTTT	CASSLQNTGELFF
TRBV10-3	NA	14	NA	TRBJ1-5	TGTGCCATCAGCGACGGACTGTCAGGCCAGCCCCAGCATTTT	CAISDGLSGQPQHF